The rows below give T cell receptor beta chains drawn from one sample of a study of cytomegalovirus exposure and HLA in healthy donors. The method was immunoSEQ multiplex PCR; TCRdb's version includes in-frame clones alone and lacks a portion of them. The table records tens of thousands of clones, under 95% of them present only once. Specimen: PBMCs. The receptors here all came from a woman under 30 in good health and CMV-seronegative. CDR3s include the opening cysteine and the closing phenylalanine or tryptophan. A D gene is named only where the DNA matches it firmly. Only some rows state a clone size, as once, few, many or a class for expanded clones.

clone_size,v_call,j_call,d_call,cdr3_aa,cdr3_nt
once,TRBV27,TRBJ2-1,NA,CASSTNRVSSYNEQFF,TGTGCCAGCAGTACCAACAGGGTTAGCTCCTACAATGAGCAGTTCTTC
NA,TRBV11-3,TRBJ1-1,NA,CASSLVQNTEAFF,TGTGCCAGCAGCCTAGTTCAGAACACTGAAGCTTTCTTT
NA,TRBV28,TRBJ2-7,TRBD2,CASSETSGIYEQYF,TGTGCCAGCAGTGAGACTAGCGGGATCTACGAGCAGTACTTC
NA,TRBV27,TRBJ1-1,NA,CASSHQGGITEAFF,TGTGCCAGCAGCCATCAGGGTGGAATCACTGAAGCTTTCTTT
NA,TRBV6-1,TRBJ2-5,NA,CASSEALEGWETQYF,TGTGCCAGCAGTGAAGCGTTAGAGGGCTGGGAGACCCAGTACTTC
NA,TRBV28,TRBJ2-6,TRBD1,CASNRGGGANVLTF,TGTGCCAGCAACAGGGGCGGTGGGGCCAACGTCCTGACTTTC
NA,TRBV6-1,TRBJ2-2,NA,CASNLAPKNTGELFF,TGTGCCAGCAATCTAGCGCCTAAGAACACCGGGGAGCTGTTTTTT
NA,TRBV4-2,TRBJ1-2,TRBD1,CASSQGGQGGYGYTF,TGTGCCAGCAGCCAAGGGGGACAGGGAGGCTATGGCTACACCTTC
NA,TRBV5-1,TRBJ1-1,NA,CASSGGRGADTEAFF,TGCGCCAGCAGCGGGGGGCGGGGGGCGGACACTGAAGCTTTCTTT
NA,TRBV7-9,TRBJ1-2,TRBD1,CASSLALEQGIFGYTF,TGTGCCAGCAGCTTAGCGCTAGAACAGGGGATATTTGGCTACACCTTC
NA,TRBV5-8,TRBJ2-7,NA,CASSSRGKYEQYF,TGTGCCAGCAGCAGCCGGGGAAAATACGAGCAGTACTTC
NA,TRBV28,TRBJ1-2,NA,CASRDYSGYTF,TGTGCCAGCAGGGACTATAGTGGCTACACCTTC
NA,TRBV2,TRBJ1-2,NA,CASSGGVQGGYTF,TGTGCCAGCAGTGGGGGTGTTCAGGGTGGCTACACCTTC
NA,TRBV7-9,TRBJ2-7,TRBD2,CASSLGTSEQYF,TGTGCCAGCAGCTTGGGGACTAGCGAGCAGTACTTC
NA,TRBV7-9,TRBJ2-5,NA,CASSLGNRVLETQYF,TGTGCCAGCAGCTTAGGTAACAGGGTCCTGGAGACCCAGTACTTC